Following are 25 T cell receptor beta chains from one sample sequenced in a study of B cell selection in AIRE deficiency. Conventional CD4 T cells were sorted as CD4+CD127+ cells. The assay was immunoSEQ multiplex PCR, and TCRdb's table has in-frame clones only and misses some. The data hold roughly 25,000 clones, with roughly 96% observed a single time. Sequenced input: CD4+CD127+ conventional T cells sorted from PBMCs. The receptor set was obtained from a human donor in good health.

V usage is TRBV10-1 and J usage is TRBJ1-3; D is perhaps TRBD1 (6 bases). The CDR3 is made up of 16 amino acids. With 3 bases removed from V and 0 bases from J, the gap between germline ends came to 12 bases. CDR1 WNHNN and CDR2 SYGVQD come from the germline V gene (reference sequence). The CDR3 DNA follows: TGCGCCAGCAGTGATCGACAGGACCCCTCTGGAAACACCATATATTTT. It is translated as CASSDRQDPSGNTIYF.

V gene TRBV9 combines with J gene TRBJ2-1, with TRBD2 as a possible D gene (5 bases). This CDR3 has 13 amino acids. Trimming took 6 bases from V and 5 from J, leaving 12 bases between them. Germline V lookup: CDR1 SGDLS, CDR2 YYNGEE. CDR3 nucleotides: TGTGCCAGCAAGAGGGCTAGGGACAATGAGCAGTTCTTC. This translates into CASKRARDNEQFF.

The chain employs TRBV5-1 and TRBJ2-5; no firm D call. The CDR3 sequence is 15 residues long. Trimming removed 7 bases from V and 5 bases from J, with 21 bases in between. The germline gives CDR1 SGHRS, CDR2 YFSETQ. CDR3: CASGTSLATRETQYF. CDR3 DNA: TGCGCCAGCGGAACCTCATTGGCTACCCGGGAGACCCAGTACTTC.

The chain employs TRBV4-1 and TRBJ1-3, with TRBD1 as a possible D gene (5 bases). Trimming pared 1 base from V and 0 bases from J, leaving 16 bases between. Germline V gives CDR1 MGHRA, CDR2 YSYEKL. This CDR3 region has 18 residues. The CDR3 reads CASSQVPRGGSSGNTIYF. The CDR3 DNA sequence: TGCGCCAGCAGCCAAGTCCCCCGTGGGGGGAGCTCTGGAAACACCATATATTTT.

The rearrangement uses TRBV7-2 and TRBJ1-2; D is ambiguous. The CDR3 runs 11 residues. V lost 1 base to trimming and J lost 4 bases, with 1 base between them. Germline values: CDR1 SGHTA, CDR2 FQGNSA. The CDR3 sequence: CASSLVYGYTF. The DNA of the CDR3 is TGTGCCAGCAGCTTAGTCTATGGCTACACCTTC.

The genes are TRBV19 and TRBJ1-3; D might be TRBD1 (6 bases). The CDR3 consists of 16 residues. Germline CDR1 reads LNHDA; CDR2 reads SQIVND (reference sequence). Trimming left V 0 bases short and J 2 bases short, with 11 bases between. The CDR3 DNA is TGTGCCAGTAGTATAGATCGGGGGGCGACTGGAAACACCATATATTTT. Translation gives CASSIDRGATGNTIYF.

This clone was seen a handful of times. This chain connects TRBV11-2 to TRBJ2-7, with D possibly TRBD2 on 5 matching bases. CDR1 and CDR2 (germline): SGHAT, FQNNGV. The V and J ends lost 3 bases and 1 base respectively, with 10 bases between them. The CDR3 sequence is 14 residues long. CDR3 amino acids: CASSFREGSYEQYF. The CDR3 DNA reads as TGTGCCAGCAGCTTCCGGGAAGGATCCTACGAGCAGTACTTC.

DNA for the CDR3: TGTGCCAGCAGAGGAGGTCAGGGGGGCTCTGGAAACACCATATATTTT. As protein: CASRGGQGGSGNTIYF. The genes are TRBV21-1 and TRBJ1-3; the D segment call TRBD1 is taken from the table without a DNA check. TRBV21-1 is a recognized pseudogene. The CDR3 contains 16 residues.

The V gene is TRBV2, the J gene TRBJ1-5; D is perhaps TRBD1 (5 bases). CDR3 length: 14 residues. Germline V gene data show CDR1 as SNHLY and CDR2 as FYNNEI. Trimming left V 3 bases short and J 4 bases short, with 10 bases between. CDR3 amino acids: CASSDSRGNQPQHF. The CDR3 coding sequence is TGTGCCAGCAGTGATTCCCGGGGGAATCAGCCCCAGCATTTT.

V is TRBV5-8 and J is TRBJ2-3; 9 bases align to TRBD1. This CDR3 comprises 19 residues. The trim removed 4 bases at V and 0 bases at J, leaving 15 bases unmatched. Per germline, CDR1 SGHTS and CDR2 YDEGEE. Here the CDR3 DNA reads TGTGCCAGCAGCAAAGGGACAGGGCCCCTTATAAGGAGCACAGATACGCAGTATTTT. This codes for CASSKGTGPLIRSTDTQYF.

This clone is a singleton in its sample. This chain uses TRBV6-1 with TRBJ1-2, with D tentatively TRBD1 (6 bases). V lost 7 bases and J lost 8, with 17 bases in between. Germline CDR1 is MNHNS and CDR2 is SASEGT. The CDR3 contains 13 residues. DNA of the CDR3: TGTGCCAGCAATGCAAGGTTAAGGGGGGGCTACACCTTC. Residues: CASNARLRGGYTF.

The V and J genes are TRBV11-2 and TRBJ2-3, with 13 bases lining up with TRBD2. Germline CDR1 and CDR2: SGHAT and FQNNGV. The ends lost 1 base at V and 6 bases at J; junction bases unmatched: 4. The CDR3 covers 16 residues. CDR3 loop: CASSLALTSGGDTQYF. CDR3 sequence (DNA): TGTGCCAGCAGCTTAGCCCTGACTAGCGGGGGGGATACGCAGTATTTT.

The chain has TRBV5-5 and TRBJ1-1; D is undetermined. The CDR3 spans 14 residues. V lost 4 bases, J lost 2 bases, and 12 bases lay in between. Looked up from germline, CDR1 is SGHKS and CDR2 is YYEKEE (reference sequence). The CDR3 coding sequence is TGTGCCAGCAGCACCTCACCCCCCAACACTGAAGCTTTCTTT. Amino acid sequence: CASSTSPPNTEAFF.

V usage is TRBV19 and J usage is TRBJ1-3; 7 nucleotides align to TRBD1. The CDR3 sequence is 13 residues long. J gave up 6 bases and V 5 bases, and 4 bases lay outside the gene matches. Per germline, CDR1 LNHDA and CDR2 SQIVND (reference sequence). For the CDR3, the DNA is TGTGCCAGTAGTTTACAGGGGACAAACACCATATATTTT. It yields the protein CASSLQGTNTIYF.

J is TRBJ2-2 and V is TRBV5-1; D unclear. Germline CDR1 is SGHRS and CDR2 is YFSETQ. V shed 4 bases and J shed 7 bases, with 14 bases lying between them. The CDR3 is 14 residues long. Here the CDR3 reads CASSVAPHGGELFF. The CDR3 region has the DNA TGCGCCAGCAGCGTGGCCCCCCATGGCGGGGAGCTGTTTTTT.

The chain carries TRBV10-1 and TRBJ2-1, with 10 bases fitting TRBD1. The CDR3 runs to 13 residues. Germline V gene sequence: CDR1 WNHNN, CDR2 SYGVQD (reference sequence). V was pared by 4 bases and J by 7 bases, with 1 base of the junction left unmatched. The CDR3 DNA reads TGCGCCAGCAGTGCGGGACAGGGGAATGAGCAGTTCTTC. Translated: CASSAGQGNEQFF.

The table lists this clone with a count of one. J is TRBJ1-3 and V is TRBV5-1, with D perhaps TRBD1 (5 bases). Germline V gene lookup returns CDR1 SGHRS and CDR2 YFSETQ. The V end was cut by 5 bases, the J end by 4 bases, with 16 bases between. CDR3 size: 15 residues. CDR3 nucleotide sequence: TGCGCCAGCAGGATAGGGGTCTCATCCGGAAACACCATATATTTT. Translating it yields CASRIGVSSGNTIYF.

This chain uses TRBV12-5 with TRBJ2-7; no definite D call. Germline assignment: CDR1 LGHNT and CDR2 FRNRAP. The CDR3 loop spans 13 amino acids. V lost 4 bases and J 4 bases, leaving 11 bases between the germline ends. The CDR3 protein is CASGSPLMYEQYF. The CDR3 nucleotides read TGTGCTAGTGGTTCCCCACTAATGTACGAGCAGTACTTC.

The CDR3 coding sequence is TGTGCCAGCAGCAATCCCTCGGGGCGGGCAGGGTACAATGAGCAGTTCTTC. Protein sequence: CASSNPSGRAGYNEQFF. The gene calls are TRBV11-2 and TRBJ2-1; the D gene could be TRBD1 or TRBD2 (5 bases each). V shed 5 bases and J shed 4 bases, with 21 bases lying between them. Germline assignment: CDR1 SGHAT and CDR2 FQNNGV. The CDR3 is 17 amino acids.

V gene TRBV7-3 combines with J gene TRBJ2-7; TRBD2 agrees at 9 bases. V lost 2 bases, J lost 7 bases, and 9 bases stayed unmatched. Germline V lookup: CDR1 SGHTA, CDR2 FQGTGA. This CDR3 contains 15 residues. The CDR3 DNA reads TGTGCCAGCAGCTTAGCAGGGGGGCTAGCGGGAGAGCAGTACTTC. Residues: CASSLAGGLAGEQYF.

This chain connects TRBV5-5 to TRBJ1-2; D is undetermined. The CDR3 covers 15 residues. Germline V lookup: CDR1 SGHKS, CDR2 YYEKEE (reference sequence). Trimming left V 4 bases short and J 0 bases short, with 13 bases between. CDR3 sequence (DNA): TGTGCCAGCAGCATCTTGGGCGATTCTAACTATGGCTACACCTTC. Its translation is CASSILGDSNYGYTF.

The chain links TRBV10-3 to TRBJ1-5; weak D call: TRBD1 (5 bases). Germline lookup yields CDR1 ENHRY and CDR2 SYGVKD. Deletions cut 2 bases from V and 5 bases from J, with 10 bases between. This CDR3 is 14 amino acids long. For the CDR3, the DNA is TGTGCCATCAGTGAGGGAGGGGTGGATCAGCCCCAGCATTTT. This codes for CAISEGGVDQPQHF.

The V call is TRBV6-4, the J call TRBJ1-6, with D unclear. Trimming shortened V by 6 bases and J by 3 bases, and 12 bases separated the two germline ends. This CDR3 has 15 amino acids. Germline V CDR1 and CDR2: MRHNA, SNTAGT. Written as DNA, the CDR3 is TGTGCCAGCAGCCCACAGCTAAGCTATAATTCACCCCTCCACTTT. Its protein is CASSPQLSYNSPLHF.

The J gene is TRBJ1-6, the V gene TRBV5-1; D may be TRBD1 (6 bases). V shed 6 bases and J shed 8 bases, with 15 bases lying between them. Germline CDR1 SGHRS, CDR2 YFSETQ. The CDR3 extends over 14 amino acids. Here the CDR3 reads CASTSGGGDSPLHF. CDR3 DNA: TGCGCCAGCACCAGCGGGGGGGGCGATTCACCCCTCCACTTT.

This sequence joins TRBV9 and TRBJ2-7; TRBD2 agrees at 11 bases. Germline CDR1 SGDLS, CDR2 YYNGEE. The CDR3 length is 16 residues. Germline trimming cut 4 bases from V and 4 bases from J; bases unmatched to any gene: 10. The CDR3 bases are TGTGCCAGCAGCCTAGAGGCGGTAGCGGGAGGGTACGAGCAGTACTTC. Its translation: CASSLEAVAGGYEQYF.